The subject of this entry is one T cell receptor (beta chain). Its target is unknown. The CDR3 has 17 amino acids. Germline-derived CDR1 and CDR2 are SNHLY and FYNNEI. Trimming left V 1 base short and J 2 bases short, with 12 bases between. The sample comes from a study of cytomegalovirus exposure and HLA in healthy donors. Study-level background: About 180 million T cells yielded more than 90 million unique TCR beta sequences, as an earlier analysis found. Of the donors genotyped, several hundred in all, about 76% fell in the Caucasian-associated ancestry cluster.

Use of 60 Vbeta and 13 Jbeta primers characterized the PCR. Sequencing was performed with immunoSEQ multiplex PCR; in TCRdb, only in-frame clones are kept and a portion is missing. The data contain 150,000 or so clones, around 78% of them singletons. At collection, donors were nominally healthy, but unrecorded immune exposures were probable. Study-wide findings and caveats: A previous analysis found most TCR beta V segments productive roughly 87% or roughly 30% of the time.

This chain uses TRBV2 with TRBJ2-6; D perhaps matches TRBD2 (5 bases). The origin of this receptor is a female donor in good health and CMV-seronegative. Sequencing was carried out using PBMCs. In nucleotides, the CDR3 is TGTGCCAGCAGTGAAGTTGGCGGGTACGCTGGGGCCAACGTCCTGACTTTC. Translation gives CASSEVGGYAGANVLTF.